These 21 T cell receptor beta chains came from one sample sequenced in a study of blood T cell repertoires in COVID-19. This table comes from immunoSEQ multiplex PCR, and its TCRdb copy is limited to in-frame clones, with some not included. Here the sample spans about 180,000 clones, around three quarters being singletons. Sequencing was done on a sample of peripheral blood. The receptors originated from a man aged 65 to 85 with active or convalescent COVID-19.

The chain joins TRBV7-7 to TRBJ2-5; TRBD2 aligns across 12 bases. The germline V gene encodes CDR1 SSHAT and CDR2 FNYEAQ (reference sequence). CDR3 size: 15 residues. Germline trimming cut 4 bases from V and 5 bases from J; bases unmatched to any gene: 5. DNA of the CDR3: TGTGCCAGCAGCTCTAGCGGGGGGGCTGCGGAGACCCAGTACTTC. Amino acid sequence: CASSSSGGAAETQYF. Supplemented by reference TRBV7-7 and TRBJ2-5, the full variable domain reads GAGVSQSPRYKVTKRGQDVTLRCDPISSHATLYWYQQALGQGPEFLTYFNYEAQPDKSGLPSDRFSAERPEGSISTLTIQRTEQRDSAMYRCASSSSGGAAETQYFGPGTRLLVL.

CDR3 bases: TGTGCCAGCAGCTTAGAGGGGGCAGATACGCAGTATTTT. Translating it yields CASSLEGADTQYF. The chain couples TRBV7-9 to TRBJ2-3; a weak D match, TRBD1 (6 bases). In germline, CDR1 is SEHNR, CDR2 FQNEAQ (reference sequence). CDR3 length: 13 amino acids. V dropped 1 base and J dropped 4 bases, with 6 bases sitting between them.

The chain joins TRBV6-5 to TRBJ1-1; D possibly corresponds to TRBD1 (5 bases). This CDR3 region has 13 residues. Per germline, CDR1 MNHEY and CDR2 SVGAGI. V lost 5 bases, J lost 2 bases, and 9 bases lay in between. CDR3: CASSRDSNTEAFF. As DNA, the CDR3 is TGTGCCAGCAGTAGAGACAGTAACACTGAAGCTTTCTTT.

This chain joins TRBV4-2 and TRBJ2-3; possibly TRBD2 for D (6 bases). The V end was cut by 0 bases, the J end by 0 bases, with 10 bases between. CDR3 length: 16 residues. CDR1 LGHNA and CDR2 YNFKEQ come from the germline V gene. The CDR3 nucleotides read TGTGCCAGCAGCCAAGATCTTAGCGGTAGCACAGATACGCAGTATTTT. It translates to CASSQDLSGSTDTQYF.

V and J are TRBV11-3 and TRBJ1-1; D is possibly TRBD1 (6 bases). Trimming took off 4 bases at V and 2 bases at J, with 8 bases between the two ends. This CDR3 has 13 amino acids. Germline CDR1 is SGHNT and CDR2 is YENEEA. The CDR3 bases are TGTGCCAGCAGCTCAGGGGTCAACACTGAAGCTTTCTTT. It encodes CASSSGVNTEAFF.

This clone was observed a few times. The CDR3 DNA sequence: TGTGCCAGCAGCCAGAGGGAGGATACGCAGTATTTT. Translating gives CASSQREDTQYF. This chain uses TRBV6-2 or TRBV6-3 with TRBJ2-3; the D gene is possibly TRBD2 (5 bases). V lost 6 bases to trimming and J lost 6 bases, with 10 bases between them. Germline values: CDR1 MNHEY, CDR2 SVGEGT. The CDR3 covers 12 residues.

This chain links TRBV9 with TRBJ1-6, with D tentatively TRBD1 (6 bases). Trimming took 3 bases from V and 7 from J, leaving 11 bases between them. The CDR3 runs 14 residues. Germline values: CDR1 SGDLS, CDR2 YYNGEE. CDR3 residues: CASSAQGENSPLHF. The CDR3 region has the DNA TGTGCCAGCAGCGCACAGGGAGAAAATTCACCCCTCCACTTT.

The chain joins TRBV5-6 to TRBJ1-2; no clear D. Germline V lookup: CDR1 SGHDT, CDR2 YYEEEE. The ends were cut back, 0 bases at V and 6 bases at J, with 9 bases in the middle. The CDR3 contains 13 residues. The CDR3: CASSLGAINGYTF. The CDR3 coding sequence is TGTGCCAGCAGCTTGGGGGCAATAAATGGCTACACCTTC.

The chain is built from TRBV4-3 and TRBJ1-6; D unclear. The germline V and J ends were trimmed by 1 base and 7 bases, with 11 bases remaining between them. The CDR3 spans 15 residues. CDR1 is LGHNA, CDR2 YSLEER, per germline. DNA for the CDR3: TGCGCCAGCAGCCAAGTCGTGGCACAGAATTCACCCCTCCACTTT. Translated, it gives CASSQVVAQNSPLHF.

A few counts support this clone. The V call is TRBV19, the J call TRBJ2-2, with 9 bases matching TRBD2. The CDR3 loop spans 15 amino acids. The germline V gene has CDR1 LNHDA and CDR2 SQIVND (reference sequence). J lost 1 base, V lost 11 bases, and 8 bases had no gene match. The CDR3 is CAALREGGNTGELFF. The CDR3 nucleotides read TGTGCCGCTTTGCGGGAGGGAGGGAACACCGGGGAGCTGTTTTTT.

The chain joins TRBV20-1 to TRBJ1-2; 9 bases fit TRBD1. This CDR3 spans 13 amino acids. Germline V CDR1 and CDR2: DFQATT, SNEGSKA (reference sequence). The trim removed 3 bases at V and 8 bases at J, leaving 7 bases unmatched. Here the CDR3 DNA reads TGCAGTGCTAGTTCCGGACAGGGGTACGGCTACACCTTC. Protein product: CSASSGQGYGYTF.

The gene calls are TRBV10-1 and TRBJ2-3; 13 bases are shared with TRBD2. Trimming at V came to 4 bases and at J to 0 bases, leaving 7 bases not matched to a gene. CDR3 length: 18 residues. Germline CDR1 and CDR2: WNHNN and SYGVQD (reference sequence). For the CDR3, the DNA is TGCGCCAGCAGTGGACTAGCGGGAGGCCGGGCGAGCACAGATACGCAGTATTTT. It codes for CASSGLAGGRASTDTQYF.

CDR3 sequence: CASSDRTGGYEQYF. In DNA, the CDR3 is TGTGCCAGCAGTGACCGGACAGGGGGGTACGAGCAGTACTTC. The V gene is TRBV2, the J gene TRBJ2-7, with TRBD1 matching over 10 bases. From germline, CDR1 is SNHLY and CDR2 FYNNEI. This CDR3 is 14 amino acids long. J lost 4 bases, V lost 3 bases, and 3 bases had no gene match.

This chain joins TRBV10-3 and TRBJ1-2, with 9 bases matching TRBD1. CDR3 length equals 14 residues. V lost 3 bases, J lost 2 bases, and 1 base stayed unmatched. Looked up from germline, CDR1 is ENHRY and CDR2 is SYGVKD. The CDR3: CAISEGQGNYGYTF. The CDR3 DNA follows: TGTGCCATCAGTGAAGGACAGGGGAACTATGGCTACACCTTC.

In the case of this clone: At the DNA level, this CDR3 is encoded by other sequences in the same sample as well. This chain connects TRBV29-1 to TRBJ1-2; TRBD1 aligns across 8 bases. The CDR3 loop spans 11 amino acids. J gave up 4 bases and V 7 bases, and 2 bases lay outside the gene matches. Germline V gives CDR1 SQVTM, CDR2 ANQGSEA. CDR3 in DNA: TGCAGCGCTGGACAGGGCTATGGCTACACCTTC. Its translation is CSAGQGYGYTF.

This chain uses TRBV27 with TRBJ2-2, with TRBD1 matching 7 bases. This CDR3 comprises 15 residues. CDR1 and CDR2 from the germline V gene are MNHEY and SMNVEV (reference sequence). Losses at the gene ends were 5 bases for V and 3 bases for J; bases not matched to a gene: 6. CDR3 loop: CASSLAGGHTGELFF. Here the CDR3 DNA reads TGTGCCAGCAGTCTGGCAGGGGGTCACACCGGGGAGCTGTTTTTT.

The chain combines TRBV18 with TRBJ1-2; 8 bases agree with TRBD1. The trim removed 2 bases at V and 4 bases at J, leaving 6 bases unmatched. Germline CDR1 and CDR2: KGHSH and LQKENI. The CDR3 extends over 15 amino acids. The DNA for the CDR3 is TGTGCCAGCTCACCAGCCGGACAGGGTGCCTATGGCTACACCTTC. Protein sequence: CASSPAGQGAYGYTF. Using reference TRBV18 and TRBJ1-2 for the parts outside the CDR3, the full variable domain is NAGVMQNPRHLVRRRGQEARLRCSPMKGHSHVYWYRQLPEEGLKFMVYLQKENIIDESGMPKERFSAEFPKEGPSILRIQQVVRGDSAAYFCASSPAGQGAYGYTFGSGTRLTVV.

Only a few counts were recorded for this clone. The V call is TRBV19, the J call TRBJ1-4; TRBD1 matches 9 bases. The CDR3 sequence is 14 residues long. Germline CDR1 is LNHDA and CDR2 is SQIVND (reference sequence). The V gene end was trimmed by 6 bases and the J gene end by 7 bases; junction bases not matched to a gene: 6. This CDR3 is CASSRTGEGEKLFF. CDR3 coding DNA: TGTGCCAGTAGCCGGACAGGGGAGGGTGAAAAACTGTTTTTT.

The chain has TRBV5-1 and TRBJ2-7; the match to TRBD1 covers 9 bases. J gave up 4 bases and V 3 bases, and 8 bases lay outside the gene matches. The CDR3 runs 15 residues. Germline CDR1 and CDR2: SGHRS and YFSETQ. The CDR3 loop is CASSSGTGIIYEQYF. As DNA, the CDR3 is TGCGCCAGCAGCTCAGGGACAGGGATTATTTACGAGCAGTACTTC.

The V and J genes are TRBV29-1 and TRBJ2-7; the match to TRBD1 covers 7 bases. Germline V gives CDR1 SQVTM, CDR2 ANQGSEA. J was trimmed by 6 bases and V by 4 bases; bases with no gene match: 3. This CDR3 spans 11 amino acids. CDR3 in DNA: TGCAGCGTTGTCGGACAGGTCGAGCAGTACTTC. Translation gives CSVVGQVEQYF.

The rearrangement links TRBV19 to TRBJ1-6; the match to TRBD1 covers 9 bases. There are 14 residues in the CDR3. CDR1 and CDR2 (germline): LNHDA, SQIVND (reference sequence). V gave up 5 bases and J gave up 10 bases; unmatched junction bases: 6. CDR3 sequence: CASSWTGAKSPLHF. In nucleotides, the CDR3 is TGTGCCAGTAGTTGGACAGGGGCAAAGTCACCCCTCCACTTT.